This TCR beta chain was identified during a study of blood T cell repertoires in COVID-19. Across the whole study: Sources were T cells, B-cell-depleted T cells, or PBMCs; the material itself was cDNA or gDNA.

Here immunoSEQ multiplex PCR was the method, and the copy in TCRdb shows in-frame clones only, minus some. The profile shows tens of thousands of clones, 82% of them singletons. Germline-derived CDR1 and CDR2 are SGDLS and YYNGEE. The CDR3 is 15 amino acids. Trimming removed 3 bases from V and 7 bases from J; junction bases left unmatched: 8. The chain links TRBV9 to TRBJ2-5, with 11 positions matching TRBD2. The material sequenced was peripheral blood. The TCR originated in a human donor in a cohort sampled during active COVID-19. The CDR3 here is CASSAGTSGTGTQYF. The CDR3 DNA follows: TGTGCCAGCAGCGCCGGGACTAGCGGTACGGGGACCCAGTACTTC.